This T cell receptor beta chain was documented in a study of vaccination and CD4 T cells after COVID-19 (dated by TCRdb to the early 2020s). About the full investigation: Convalescent patients had a positive SARS-CoV-2 result on nasal swab PCR, and of these patients, nine had mild disease and one had severe disease. In around ten COVID-19 convalescent patients and a few infection-naive healthy vaccine recipients, the spike-specific CD4+ TCR repertoire before mRNA vaccination was compared with the repertoire after mRNA vaccination. Post-vaccine blood samples were obtained a median of around 74 days after the second vaccine dose, with a range of about 14 to 250 days. The cultures were stimulated with overlapping spike peptide pools from SARS-CoV-2 and from the common cold coronaviruses HCoV-NL63, HCoV-OC43 and HCoV-229E. In control cultures, a CEFX viral epitope pool was used as positive control, an HIV-1 Nef peptide pool was used as negative control, or no peptide was added. Participants got two doses of the Pfizer-BioNTech BNT162b2 vaccine (n=8) or two doses of the Moderna mRNA-1273 vaccine (n=2). The convalescent cohort included six males and four females, with two Hispanic individuals, seven Caucasians, two Asians and one multiracial person. Post-COVID blood samples from convalescent patients were collected a median of roughly 100 days after diagnosis, with a range of about 35 to 161 days. Findings and caveats that apply to the study as a whole: Nearly all vaccine-specific clones in convalescent patients (304 of 307) were mono-reactive for SARS-CoV-2 spike rather than cross-reactive with common cold coronaviruses. Among the post-vaccine SARS-CoV-2-reactive clones in convalescent patients, a median 86.3% showed up only after vaccination, which suggests vaccine-specific priming. The study included relatively few convalescent patients and did not analyze early timepoints after natural infection. The median number of SARS-CoV-2-reactive clonotypes rose from 20 to 25 after infection to 30 to 45 after vaccination, but the change was not significant.

From its cysteine to its phenylalanine, the CDR3 spans 15 amino acids. Just CDR3 DNA is preserved here, 45 bases in frame from base 1. CDR1 SGDLS and CDR2 YYNGEE were looked up in the germline V gene. Relative to germline, V is 0 bases shorter and J is 2 bases shorter, with 10 bases between their ends. Library preparation was by PCR. At the Johns Hopkins FTIC core, DNA from the cultured CD4+ T cells underwent TCR sequencing with the Oncomine TCR Beta short-read assay. The QIAamp micro DNA kit was used to extract genomic DNA from the cultured CD4+ T cells. Oncomine TCR Beta libraries made from cultured CD4+ T cells were pooled using unique dual indexes and sequenced on an Illumina iSeq 100. The original pipeline was this. Non-productive sequences were filtered out, and CDR3s that did not start with C, did not end with F or W, or were shorter than 7 amino acids were discarded. The MANAFEST web application was used to identify antigen-specific clonotypes by comparing peptide-stimulated wells against reference wells and other culture wells. For a clone to be called positive, the clone needed an FDR below 0.05, an odds ratio above 5, and a productive frequency above 0.1% in at least two of three replicate wells. Cross-reactive clonotypes were defined as significantly expanded in both SARS-CoV-2 spike wells and at least one common cold coronavirus spike condition. Using R version 3.6.1, CDR3 homology was evaluated through Levenshtein distances (stringdist) along with unrooted phylogenetic trees (ape). In-frame beta chains were kept once TCRdb had trimmed the public reads at Q25 with fastp and called clones with MiXCR. Every distinct CDR3 protein forms one entry, paired with its most common genes and DNA. TCRdb, not the original authors, processed these V and J calls. Recorded for this sample are about 14,000 distinct CDR3 sequences; 20% to 25% of them occurred a single time. The ten largest clones add up to roughly 15% of the sample.

The intended sense of this specimen's treatment or condition label: roughly ten-day PBMC culture with coronavirus spike peptide pools or control peptides (ViraFEST assay). The study used the ViraFEST assay, which expanded antigen-specific T cells with peptide pools and then identified expanded clonotypes by TCR sequencing. Positive SARS-CoV-2 PCR tests in the convalescent patients dated from March to December 2020, before Alpha, Beta and Delta variants emerged in the United States. Each well held two million PBMCs cultured with around 10 ug/ml peptide pools in IMDM containing around 4.5% human AB serum and around 9 IU/ml IL-2. Half of the culture medium was replaced with fresh IL-2-containing medium on days 3 and 7. CD4+ T cells were isolated after roughly nine days of culture through negative selection using the EasySep CD4+ T cell isolation kit. Ficoll-Paque Plus gradient centrifugation was used to isolate PBMCs from whole blood, and the isolated PBMCs were then either used fresh or cryopreserved at -140C. Each culture condition was generally run in triplicate wells.

Points on this clonotype: Which antigen it targets is not known. Per-base qualities were not stored, and no clone one base away is much larger.

The receptor was isolated from a human donor with COVID-19. The sequenced sample was cultured CD4+ T cells from blood. The rearrangement joined TRBV9 to TRBJ2-3; TRBD1 is a possible D gene, resting on 6 matching bases. The CDR3 loop reads CASSVVAGDTDTQYF. The DNA sequence is given as TGTGCCAGCAGCGTAGTGGCAGGGGACACAGATACGCAGTATTTT. The variable domain in full, with residues beyond the CDR3 obtained from the reference TRBV9 and TRBJ2-3 genes, is DSGVTQTPKHLITATGQRVTLRCSPRSGDLSVYWYQQSLDQGLQFLIQYYNGEERAKGNILERFSAQQFPDLHSELNLSSLELGDSALYFCASSVVAGDTDTQYFGPGTRLTVL.